This T cell receptor beta chain was identified in a study of T cell responses to AZD1222 COVID-19 vaccine. Assay: immunoSEQ multiplex PCR; the TCRdb copy retains only in-frame clones and omits some. The data contain 200,000 to 250,000 clones, 85% to 95% of them singletons. Germline loops: CDR1 LGHNA, CDR2 YSLEER. The CDR3 loop spans 17 amino acids. The V gene end was trimmed by 0 bases and the J gene end by 1 base; junction bases not matched to a gene: 5. The rearrangement uses TRBV4-3 and TRBJ1-5; 8 bases fit TRBD1. The specimen comprised peripheral blood, sampled on day 0 of MenACWY control vaccination. The origin of this receptor is an adult in good health. The CDR3 nucleotides are TGCGCCAGCAGCCAAGATAGGACAGGGATGAGCAATCAGCCCCAGCATTTT. It codes for CASSQDRTGMSNQPQHF.